This note documents a single T cell receptor (beta chain) sequence. Its antigen is unknown. This sample is drawn from a study of T cell repertoires in cytomegalovirus infection. On the study more broadly: A matching HLA type, together with CMV infection, was signaled by public TCR beta signatures. General observations from the study: The cumulative frequency of public TCR beta families distinguished individuals who carried CMV together with the relevant HLA. CMV-specific TCR beta clonotypes restricted by HLA-C dominated the ex vivo response.

TCRdb re-called the reads through MiXCR, storing one row per CDR3 protein. This table holds more than 650,000 distinct CDR3 sequences, roughly a third found once. The V end lost 1 base, the J end lost 1 base, and 4 bases lay between the germline ends. The CDR3 contains 13 residues. Germline CDR1 LNHNV, CDR2 YYDKDF (reference sequence). V gene TRBV15 combines with J gene TRBJ1-1; D remains ambiguous. The sequenced material came from PBMCs. The TCR comes from a human donor in good health (CMV status not recorded). Some clones in this sample may be carry-over from other donors' samples. CDR3 in DNA: TGTGCCACCAGCAGAGGGGCGAACACTGAAGCTTTCTTT. It codes for CATSRGANTEAFF.